This T cell receptor beta chain was profiled in a study of spatial heterogeneity in lung cancer. Study-wide findings and caveats: There were more appearances of ubiquitous expanded tumor TCRs in blood at resection than at follow-up.

Germline V lookup: CDR1 SQVTM, CDR2 ANQGSEA. V shed 4 bases and J 4 bases; nucleotides not matched to a gene: 7. The CDR3 runs 14 residues. MiXCR was run by TCRdb on the 5' RACE reads, yielding one entry per CDR3 protein. The sample has more than 7,500 distinct CDR3 sequences; 4.6% are singletons. A word on this clonotype: Antigen unknown. This beta chain is an off-target read within a library intended for alpha chains, so its frequency means little.

Documented time point: sample taken at primary tumor resection. From tumor, nontumor lung or frozen PBMC, whole RNA was taken unsorted for sequencing. The receptor comes from a male donor with early-stage non-small cell lung cancer. Sequenced here: PBMCs, sampled at surgery. V usage is TRBV29-1 and J usage is TRBJ1-1, with 9 bases aligning to TRBD1. CDR3 in amino acids: CSVAEGQGSTEAFF. CDR3 DNA: TGCAGCGTTGCTGAGGGACAGGGCAGCACTGAAGCTTTCTTT.